Sequencing of this TCR beta chain was carried out in a study of T-cell reconstitution after alpha-beta-depleted transplantation in children. General study results and limits: Some patients owed their high day-60 TCRbeta diversity to surviving recipient T cells and thymic progenitors.

Unique molecular identifiers were used in preparing the TCRbeta library. TCRdb fed the PCR reads into MiXCR, producing one record per CDR3 protein. The sample lists about 200,000 distinct CDR3 sequences; about 8.2% were seen once. V was shortened by 8 bases and J by 3 bases, with 20 bases between the two germline ends. CDR1 is MNHEY, CDR2 SMNVEV, per germline (reference sequence). This CDR3 spans 15 amino acids. Comment on this clonotype: What it binds is not known.

The rearrangement links TRBV27 to TRBJ2-7; either TRBD1 or TRBD2 may fit D (5 bases each). This TCR was recovered from a male patient aged 2 to 9 who had a stem cell transplant for acute myeloid leukemia, so the T cells may come from the graft donor. The source was PBMCs, mostly from graft donor cells, collected 360 days after TCRalphabeta/CD19-depleted stem cell transplant. CDR3 loop: CASSPGDRVIYEQYF. In nucleotides, the CDR3 is TGTGCCAGCTCCCCCGGGGACCGAGTTATCTACGAGCAGTACTTC.